This TCR beta chain was sequenced during a study of T cells in Graves' hyperthyroidism and ophthalmopathy. Study-wide context: At the time of initial diagnosis and before any treatment, peripheral blood was collected. The study, taken as a whole, reports: Most thyroid clonotypes with frequency above 0.001 were detected in blood. Ophthalmopathy onset followed model prediction by a median approximately seven months.

Lactation, pregnancy, other autoimmune disease or uncontrolled infection excluded patients. J lost 2 bases, V lost 4 bases, and 5 bases had no gene match. Germline CDR1 and CDR2: SGHDT and YYEEEE. The CDR3 is 15 residues long. Details on this clonotype: Its target is not known.

RNA transcripts provided the source from which TCR beta CDR3 regions were amplified. A set of HTBI primers served as the primers for a first-round RT-PCR of the TCR CDR3. TCRdb called the multiplex PCR reads again in MiXCR, with one record for every CDR3 protein. The sample records 50,000 to 75,000 distinct CDR3 sequences, 49% being singletons. This chain links TRBV5-6 with TRBJ1-2, with TRBD1 matching 10 bases. This clonotype was sampled from a woman aged 30 to 39 with Graves' ophthalmopathy. The sample comprised blood. This chain's CDR3 is CASSDPGQGNYGYTF. The CDR3, as DNA: TGTGCCAGCAGCGACCCGGGACAGGGGAACTATGGCTACACCTTC.